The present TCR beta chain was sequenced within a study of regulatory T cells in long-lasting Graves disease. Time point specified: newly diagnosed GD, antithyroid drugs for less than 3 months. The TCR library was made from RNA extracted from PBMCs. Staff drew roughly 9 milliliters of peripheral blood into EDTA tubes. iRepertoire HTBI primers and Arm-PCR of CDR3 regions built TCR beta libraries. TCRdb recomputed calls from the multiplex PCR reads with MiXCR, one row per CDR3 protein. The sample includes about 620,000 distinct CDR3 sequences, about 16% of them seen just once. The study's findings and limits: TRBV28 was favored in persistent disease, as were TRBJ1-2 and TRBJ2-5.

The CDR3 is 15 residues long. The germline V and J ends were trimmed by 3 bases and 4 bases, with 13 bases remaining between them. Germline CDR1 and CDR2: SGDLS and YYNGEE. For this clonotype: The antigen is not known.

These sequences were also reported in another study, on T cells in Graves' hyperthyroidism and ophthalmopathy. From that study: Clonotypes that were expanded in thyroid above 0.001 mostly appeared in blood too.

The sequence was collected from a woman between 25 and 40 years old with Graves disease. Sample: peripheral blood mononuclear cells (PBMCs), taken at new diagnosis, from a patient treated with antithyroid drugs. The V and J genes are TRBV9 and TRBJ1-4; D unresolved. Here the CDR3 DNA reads TGTGCCAGCAGCGCCACCCCGGCCCTTAATGAAAAACTGTTTTTT. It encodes CASSATPALNEKLFF.